This T cell receptor beta chain was sequenced for a study of cytomegalovirus exposure and HLA in healthy donors. Trimming took 3 bases from V and 4 from J, leaving 11 bases between them. Germline values: CDR1 SGHAT, CDR2 FQNNGV. CDR3 length equals 14 residues. A multiplex PCR was run with 60 Vbeta primers and 13 Jbeta primers. Sequencing used immunoSEQ multiplex PCR; TCRdb keeps in-frame clones, though not all of them. The sample yields some 180,000 clones, around 80% seen once. The material sequenced was PBMCs. This sequence originates from a man aged 40-49 years in good health and CMV-seronegative. This sequence joins TRBV11-2 and TRBJ2-3; maybe TRBD2 (6 bases). The CDR3 region is CASSLTLAADTQYF. In DNA, the CDR3 is TGTGCCAGCAGCTTGACACTAGCTGCAGATACGCAGTATTTT.